The TCR beta chain under discussion was sequenced for a study of shared clonotypes between healthy human individuals. Generated by immunoSEQ multiplex PCR, the TCRdb table keeps only in-frame clones and is missing some. The sample contains roughly 2.6 million clones, just over 90% of which appear only once. This CDR3 comprises 15 residues. The germline gives CDR1 SGHTS, CDR2 YDEGEE. J was trimmed by 6 bases and V by 1 base; bases with no gene match: 5. Sequencing was carried out using naive CD4+ T cells sorted from blood. Stated subset: CD45RA+ positively selected. This chain uses TRBV5-8 with TRBJ1-4; 8 bases map to TRBD1. The sequence was collected from a man aged 18 to 29 in good health. CDR3 sequence (DNA): TGTGCCAGCAGCTTGTTACAGGGGGGGGATGAAAAACTGTTTTTT. Translation gives CASSLLQGGDEKLFF.